Below, one T cell receptor beta chain is given with its context. Its target is unknown. The sample is drawn from a study of shared clonotypes between healthy human individuals. Overall study context: Donor composition was two women and three men, aged 18 to 49. General study points: Researchers sampled only blood; tissue repertoires likely differ.

Sequenced by immunoSEQ multiplex PCR; TCRdb stores in-frame clones only, minus some. The top ten hold about 12% of the sample, which has 500,000 to 650,000 clones, roughly 79% seen once. Looked up from germline, CDR1 is GTSNPN and CDR2 is SVGIG (reference sequence). The CDR3 sequence is 16 residues long. V dropped 1 base and J dropped 3; count of bases not matched to a gene: 5. The TCR comes from a woman in her thirties or forties in good health. Some clones in this sample may be carry-over from other donors' samples. The chain carries TRBV30 and TRBJ2-1; 11 bases line up with TRBD2. Source material: PBMCs. CDR3 coding DNA: TGTGCCTGGAGTGACTCCGGGACTAGCGGCTACAATGAGCAGTTCTTC. It is translated as CAWSDSGTSGYNEQFF.